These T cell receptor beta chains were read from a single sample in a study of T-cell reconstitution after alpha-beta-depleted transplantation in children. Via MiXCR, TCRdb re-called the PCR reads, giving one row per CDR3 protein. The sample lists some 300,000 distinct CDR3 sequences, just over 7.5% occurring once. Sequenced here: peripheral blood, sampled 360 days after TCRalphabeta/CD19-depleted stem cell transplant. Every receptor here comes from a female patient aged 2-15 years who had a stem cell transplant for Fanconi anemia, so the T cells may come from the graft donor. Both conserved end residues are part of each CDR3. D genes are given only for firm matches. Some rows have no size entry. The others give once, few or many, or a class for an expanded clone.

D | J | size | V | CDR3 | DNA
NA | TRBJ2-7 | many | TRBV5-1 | CASSPNDGDYEQYF | TGCGCCAGCAGCCCCAACGACGGTGACTACGAGCAGTACTTC
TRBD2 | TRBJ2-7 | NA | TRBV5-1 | CASSLALAVPREQYF | TGCGCCAGCAGCTTGGCGCTAGCGGTTCCCCGGGAGCAGTACTTC
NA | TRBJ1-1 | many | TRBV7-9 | CASSLMELGTEAFF | TGTGCCAGCAGCTTAATGGAGCTGGGCACTGAAGCTTTCTTT
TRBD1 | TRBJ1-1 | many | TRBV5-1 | CASSSRTGRRTEAFF | TGCGCCAGCAGCTCTAGGACAGGGAGACGGACTGAAGCTTTCTTT
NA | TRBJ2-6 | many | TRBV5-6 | CASSSDGLSGANVLTF | TGTGCCAGCAGCTCCGACGGCCTCTCTGGGGCCAACGTCCTGACTTTC
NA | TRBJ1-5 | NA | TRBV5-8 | CASSSDAPHNQPQHF | TGTGCCAGCAGCTCGGACGCCCCCCACAATCAGCCCCAGCATTTT
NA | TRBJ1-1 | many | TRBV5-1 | CASSLEIGTIMNTEAFF | TGCGCCAGCAGCTTGGAGATTGGTACTATCATGAACACTGAAGCTTTCTTT
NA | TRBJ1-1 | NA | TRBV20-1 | CSARAANTEAFF | TGCAGTGCTAGAGCGGCGAACACTGAAGCTTTCTTT
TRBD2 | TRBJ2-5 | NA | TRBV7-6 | CASSLRAGGPGRQETQYF | TGTGCCAGCAGCTTACGAGCGGGAGGGCCGGGGCGGCAAGAGACCCAGTACTTC
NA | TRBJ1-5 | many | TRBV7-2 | CASSSRTGSQPQHF | TGTGCCAGCAGCTCGAGAACGGGTTCCCAGCCCCAGCATTTT
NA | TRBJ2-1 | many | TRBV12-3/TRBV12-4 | CASSFGSEQFF | TGTGCCAGCAGTTTCGGGAGTGAGCAGTTCTTC
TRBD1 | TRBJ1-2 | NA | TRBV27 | CASSLDGTGNYGYTF | TGTGCCAGCAGTTTAGATGGGACAGGGAACTATGGCTACACCTTC
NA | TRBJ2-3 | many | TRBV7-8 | CASSARVSTDTQYF | TGTGCCAGCAGCGCCCGGGTCAGCACAGATACGCAGTATTTT
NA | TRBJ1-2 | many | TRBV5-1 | CASSLDTSTRGYTF | TGCGCCAGCAGCTTGGACACTTCCACGCGCGGCTACACCTTC
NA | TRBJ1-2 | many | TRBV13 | CASSFSGSGYTF | TGTGCCAGCAGCTTCTCAGGGAGCGGCTACACCTTC
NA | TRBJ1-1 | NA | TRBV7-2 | CASSVPDSLNTEAFF | TGTGCCAGCAGCGTACCGGACAGCTTGAACACTGAAGCTTTCTTT